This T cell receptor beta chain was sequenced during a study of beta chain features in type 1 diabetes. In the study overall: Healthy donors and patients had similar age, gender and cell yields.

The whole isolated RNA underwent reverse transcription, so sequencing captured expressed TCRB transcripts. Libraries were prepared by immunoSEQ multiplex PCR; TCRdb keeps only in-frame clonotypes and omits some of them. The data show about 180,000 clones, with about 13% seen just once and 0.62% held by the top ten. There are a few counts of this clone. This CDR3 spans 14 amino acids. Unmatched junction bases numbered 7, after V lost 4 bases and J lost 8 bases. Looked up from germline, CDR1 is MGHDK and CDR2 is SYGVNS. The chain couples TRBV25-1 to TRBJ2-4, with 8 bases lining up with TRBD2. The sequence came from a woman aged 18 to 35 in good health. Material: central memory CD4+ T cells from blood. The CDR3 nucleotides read TGTGCCAGCAGTGCACGACGGGGGGGAGACATTCAGTACTTC. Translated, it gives CASSARRGGDIQYF.